These T cell receptor beta chains were read from a single sample in a study of shared clonotypes between healthy human individuals. Sequencing was performed with immunoSEQ multiplex PCR; in TCRdb, only in-frame clones are kept and a portion is missing. The sample shows 2 million to 3 million clones, approximately 93% of them seen only once. The sequencing sample was made of naive CD4+ T cells from PBMCs. The receptor set was obtained from a man younger than 35 in good health. Some clones in this sample may be carry-over from other donors' samples. Both conserved end residues are part of each CDR3. The order of the fields is J gene, D gene, clone size, V gene, CDR3 DNA, CDR3 protein. D genes are given only for firm matches. Expanded clones are given a class, and other clones once, few, many or no size at all.

J gene: TRBJ1-5
D gene: -
clone size: -
V gene: TRBV5-5
CDR3 DNA: TGTGCCAGCAGCAAACGAGGGGGTAGCAATCAGCCCCAGCATTTT
CDR3 protein: CASSKRGGSNQPQHF

J gene: TRBJ2-7
D gene: -
clone size: few
V gene: TRBV2
CDR3 DNA: TGTGCCAGCAACCCTGGAGACAGGACCTACGAGCAGTACTTC
CDR3 protein: CASNPGDRTYEQYF

J gene: TRBJ1-2
D gene: TRBD1
clone size: -
V gene: TRBV10-3
CDR3 DNA: TGTGCCATCAGCAAAGACAGGGGGCCACATGGCTACACCTTC
CDR3 protein: CAISKDRGPHGYTF

J gene: TRBJ2-3
D gene: -
clone size: -
V gene: TRBV14
CDR3 DNA: TGTGCCAGCAGCCGTTTGGCTGAAAATACGCAGTATTTT
CDR3 protein: CASSRLAENTQYF

J gene: TRBJ2-7
D gene: -
clone size: -
V gene: TRBV2
CDR3 DNA: TGTGCCAGCAGTGAGTCGTATTCCTACGAGCAGTACTTC
CDR3 protein: CASSESYSYEQYF

J gene: TRBJ2-3
D gene: -
clone size: -
V gene: TRBV5-1
CDR3 DNA: TGCGCCAGCAGCGTAAGCACAGATACGCAGTATTTT
CDR3 protein: CASSVSTDTQYF

J gene: TRBJ1-2
D gene: -
clone size: -
V gene: TRBV28
CDR3 DNA: TGTGCCAGCAGTGATGGTACCTATGGCTACACCTTC
CDR3 protein: CASSDGTYGYTF

J gene: TRBJ1-2
D gene: -
clone size: -
V gene: TRBV9
CDR3 DNA: TGTGCCAGCAGCCCCCGACAGGCCGCTAACTATGGCTACACCTTC
CDR3 protein: CASSPRQAANYGYTF

J gene: TRBJ2-2
D gene: -
clone size: -
V gene: TRBV28
CDR3 DNA: TGTGCCAGCAGTTTGGGGGGACGCGACACCGGGGAGCTGTTTTTT
CDR3 protein: CASSLGGRDTGELFF

J gene: TRBJ1-5
D gene: -
clone size: -
V gene: TRBV29-1
CDR3 DNA: TGCAGCGCCGGGACACCCGGCACGGGTCAGCCCCAGCATTTT
CDR3 protein: CSAGTPGTGQPQHF

J gene: TRBJ2-7
D gene: -
clone size: -
V gene: TRBV10-1
CDR3 DNA: TGCGCCAGCAGTGATGGTGTCAGATCCTACGAGCAGTACTTC
CDR3 protein: CASSDGVRSYEQYF

J gene: TRBJ2-7
D gene: -
clone size: once
V gene: TRBV11-2
CDR3 DNA: TGTGCCAGCAGCCAGGACAGCTTTTCCAACGAGCAGTACTTC
CDR3 protein: CASSQDSFSNEQYF

J gene: TRBJ2-1
D gene: TRBD2
clone size: -
V gene: TRBV18
CDR3 DNA: TGTGCCAGCTCACGGGGACGGACTAGCGGGAGGGCCAATGAGCAGTTCTTC
CDR3 protein: CASSRGRTSGRANEQFF

J gene: TRBJ2-6
D gene: TRBD1
clone size: once
V gene: TRBV29-1
CDR3 DNA: TGCAGCGTGGGACAGGGGGGTACTGGGGCCAACGTCCTGACTTTC
CDR3 protein: CSVGQGGTGANVLTF

J gene: TRBJ2-2
D gene: -
clone size: -
V gene: TRBV7-3
CDR3 DNA: TGTGCCAGCAGCTTAACTGCCGGCACCGGGGAGCTGTTTTTT
CDR3 protein: CASSLTAGTGELFF

J gene: TRBJ2-5
D gene: -
clone size: -
V gene: TRBV2
CDR3 DNA: TGTGCCAGCAGTGAGCTACAGGGTGCCCTCCAGCAGTACTTC
CDR3 protein: CASSELQGALQQYF

J gene: TRBJ2-1
D gene: TRBD2
clone size: -
V gene: TRBV5-1
CDR3 DNA: TGCGCCAGCAGCTGGGGGACTAGCGGGTACAATGAGCAGTTCTTC
CDR3 protein: CASSWGTSGYNEQFF

J gene: TRBJ2-5
D gene: TRBD2
clone size: -
V gene: TRBV9
CDR3 DNA: TGTGCCAGCAGCGTCGGACTAGCGGGCCCGACCCAAGAGACCCAGTACTTC
CDR3 protein: CASSVGLAGPTQETQYF

J gene: TRBJ1-2
D gene: -
clone size: -
V gene: TRBV6-7
CDR3 DNA: TGTGCCAGCAGTTACCGGGGGGGTTACTATGGCTACACCTTC
CDR3 protein: CASSYRGGYYGYTF

J gene: TRBJ2-7
D gene: TRBD2
clone size: -
V gene: TRBV6-1
CDR3 DNA: TGTGCCAGCAAGGGGAGGGCCTACGAGCAGTACTTC
CDR3 protein: CASKGRAYEQYF

J gene: TRBJ1-2
D gene: TRBD1
clone size: -
V gene: TRBV14
CDR3 DNA: TGTGCCAGCAGCCAAGATCCAGGGGGCAGGTACTATGGCTACACCTTC
CDR3 protein: CASSQDPGGRYYGYTF

J gene: TRBJ1-4
D gene: -
clone size: -
V gene: TRBV19
CDR3 DNA: TGTGCCAGTAGCCCGAAGTCAACTAATGAAAAACTGTTTTTT
CDR3 protein: CASSPKSTNEKLFF

J gene: TRBJ1-2
D gene: TRBD1
clone size: -
V gene: TRBV9
CDR3 DNA: TGTGCCAGCAGCGCAGGACAGGGAAACTATGGCTACACCTTC
CDR3 protein: CASSAGQGNYGYTF

J gene: TRBJ2-3
D gene: -
clone size: -
V gene: TRBV5-1
CDR3 DNA: TGCGCCAGCAGTTCTCCAGGGACAGATACGCAGTATTTT
CDR3 protein: CASSSPGTDTQYF

J gene: TRBJ2-7
D gene: TRBD2
clone size: -
V gene: TRBV5-1
CDR3 DNA: TGCGCCAGCAGCTTGGCCTCAGGTCGGGAGGAGAAGTACTTC
CDR3 protein: CASSLASGREEKYF

J gene: TRBJ1-5
D gene: -
clone size: -
V gene: TRBV27
CDR3 DNA: TGTGCCAGCAGTTTAATCCCCGGGACTGGAAGCAATCAGCCCCAGCATTTT
CDR3 protein: CASSLIPGTGSNQPQHF

J gene: TRBJ2-7
D gene: -
clone size: -
V gene: TRBV27
CDR3 DNA: TGTGCCAGCAGTGTCGGGGGGCGCGAGCAGTACTTC
CDR3 protein: CASSVGGREQYF

J gene: TRBJ2-5
D gene: -
clone size: once
V gene: TRBV5-4
CDR3 DNA: TGTGCCAGCAGCTCTAACAGGGGAGGGGCAGAGACCCAGTACTTC
CDR3 protein: CASSSNRGGAETQYF

J gene: TRBJ1-4
D gene: -
clone size: -
V gene: TRBV9
CDR3 DNA: TGTGCCAGCAATGCCGGGAGCTTTAATGAAAAACTGTTTTTT
CDR3 protein: CASNAGSFNEKLFF

J gene: TRBJ1-3
D gene: -
clone size: -
V gene: TRBV4-1
CDR3 DNA: TGCGCCAGCAGCCAAGAAAGGGCCGGGTACACCATATATTTT
CDR3 protein: CASSQERAGYTIYF

J gene: TRBJ1-5
D gene: TRBD1
clone size: -
V gene: TRBV7-9
CDR3 DNA: TGTGCCAGCAGCTTGGACAGGGGGCGCGGTCAGCCCCAGCATTTT
CDR3 protein: CASSLDRGRGQPQHF

J gene: TRBJ2-7
D gene: -
clone size: -
V gene: TRBV7-2
CDR3 DNA: TGTGCCAGCAGCTTAGTGGCTCAAACCTACGAGCAGTACTTC
CDR3 protein: CASSLVAQTYEQYF

J gene: TRBJ1-2
D gene: TRBD1
clone size: -
V gene: TRBV7-2
CDR3 DNA: TGTGCCAGCAGCTCGCAGGGGGCGTCGTATGGCTACACCTTC
CDR3 protein: CASSSQGASYGYTF

J gene: TRBJ2-5
D gene: -
clone size: -
V gene: TRBV19
CDR3 DNA: TGTGCCAGTAGCGAAACAGGGACGGGAGAGACCCAGTACTTC
CDR3 protein: CASSETGTGETQYF

J gene: TRBJ1-3
D gene: -
clone size: -
V gene: TRBV10-3
CDR3 DNA: TGTGCCATCGGGGAAGGGGGAGCTGGAAACACCATATATTTT
CDR3 protein: CAIGEGGAGNTIYF

J gene: TRBJ2-7
D gene: -
clone size: -
V gene: TRBV7-6
CDR3 DNA: TGTGCCAGCAGCCGATTGAGGACGGACTACGAGCAGTACTTC
CDR3 protein: CASSRLRTDYEQYF

J gene: TRBJ2-7
D gene: TRBD1
clone size: once
V gene: TRBV28
CDR3 DNA: TGTGCCAGCACCCAAGGGACAGGGCTTGAGCAGTACTTC
CDR3 protein: CASTQGTGLEQYF

J gene: TRBJ2-2
D gene: TRBD1
clone size: -
V gene: TRBV6-1
CDR3 DNA: TGTGCCAGCAAAACGACAGGGGCAGCCGGGGAGCTGTTTTTT
CDR3 protein: CASKTTGAAGELFF

J gene: TRBJ2-2
D gene: TRBD2
clone size: few
V gene: TRBV18
CDR3 DNA: TGTGCCAGCTCAGAAGACCAACCGGGACTAGCGTACCGGGGCACCGGGGAGCTGTTTTTT
CDR3 protein: CASSEDQPGLAYRGTGELFF